This T cell receptor (beta chain) derives from a study of blood T cell repertoires in COVID-19. About the study: T cells, B-cell-depleted T cells, or PBMCs supplied cDNA or gDNA.

Generated by immunoSEQ multiplex PCR, the TCRdb table keeps only in-frame clones and is missing some. The sample carries more than 80,000 clones, 90% recorded once. The CDR3 contains 14 residues. Germline CDR1 reads ENHRY; CDR2 reads SYGVKD. J was trimmed by 3 bases and V by 3 bases; bases with no gene match: 4. The clonotype comes from a human donor with active COVID-19. The donor label of this sample is uncertain. V and J are TRBV10-3 and TRBJ2-7; TRBD1 aligns across 8 bases. Sequencing used peripheral blood. DNA of the CDR3: TGTGCCATCAGTGACAGGGGGCCGGGCTACGAGCAGTACTTC. This sequence encodes CAISDRGPGYEQYF.